This T cell receptor (beta chain) was sequenced in a study of monozygotic twins with inflammatory bowel disease. Researchers collected about 2.5 ml of blood per donor. Template switching was used to attach UMIs, which incorporated a 6-nucleotide sample barcode. One entry per CDR3 protein, without DNA, is what TCRdb gives after re-calling the 5' RACE reads. The specimen's table records about 350,000 distinct CDR3 sequences. The receptor was derived from a human donor with ulcerative colitis or Crohn's disease, or a healthy co-twin of an affected twin (not recorded which). Source material: blood.

CDR3 region: CSASGQGVGYGYTF. The V and J genes are TRBV20-1 and TRBJ1-2; the TCRdb D gene call, TRBD1, has no DNA to confirm it. The CDR3 extends over 14 amino acids. Per the germline V gene, CDR1 is DFQATT and CDR2 is SNEGSKA (reference sequence).